The 14 T cell receptor beta chains reported below all come from one sample, sequenced in a study of shared clonotypes between healthy human individuals. The table came from immunoSEQ multiplex PCR; TCRdb's copy has only in-frame clones and leaves some out. The sample contains 2,500,000 or so clones, roughly 93% of which appear only once. Input material: naive CD4+ T cells from PBMCs. Subset here: CD45RA+ positively selected. The receptors originated from a man aged 18 to 35 in good health. Some clones in this sample may be carry-over from other donors' samples.

The chain is built from TRBV7-9 and TRBJ2-5; D may be TRBD1 (6 bases). The CDR3 loop spans 16 amino acids. V gave up 5 bases and J gave up 1 base, with 17 bases separating them. Germline V gene data show CDR1 as SEHNR and CDR2 as FQNEAQ (reference sequence). CDR3 region: CASSPRAGTPQETQYF. The CDR3 nucleotides read TGTGCCAGCAGCCCGCGGGCTGGGACACCCCAAGAGACCCAGTACTTC.

The J gene is TRBJ1-1, the V gene TRBV7-9; the D gene is possibly TRBD1 (5 bases). Germline CDR1 reads SEHNR; CDR2 reads FQNEAQ (reference sequence). With 5 bases removed from V and 0 bases from J, the gap between germline ends came to 19 bases. The length of the CDR3 is 17 residues. DNA for the CDR3: TGTGCCAGCAGCCCCATGATGACAGCAGGGATGAACACTGAAGCTTTCTTT. It is translated as CASSPMMTAGMNTEAFF.

This clone was observed a few times. V is TRBV2 and J is TRBJ2-4, with TRBD2 matching over 13 bases. Trimming removed 7 bases from V and 7 bases from J; junction bases left unmatched: 7. This CDR3 is 15 amino acids long. From germline, CDR1 is SNHLY and CDR2 FYNNEI. CDR3 loop: CASTSRTSGSNIQYF. DNA for the CDR3: TGTGCCAGCACATCAAGGACTAGCGGGAGTAACATTCAGTACTTC.

V usage is TRBV6-6 and J usage is TRBJ2-3, with D tentatively TRBD1 or TRBD2 (5 bases each). CDR3 length: 16 amino acids. CDR1 is MNHNY, CDR2 SVGAGI, per germline (reference sequence). Trimming pared 6 bases from V and 0 bases from J, leaving 16 bases between. CDR3 sequence: CASSFAGTDSTDTQYF. The CDR3 DNA follows: TGTGCCAGCAGCTTTGCCGGGACGGATAGCACAGATACGCAGTATTTT.

The V and J genes are TRBV9 and TRBJ2-7; D is possibly TRBD1 or TRBD2 (5 bases each). Trimming took off 3 bases at V and 2 bases at J, with 12 bases between the two ends. Germline V lookup: CDR1 SGDLS, CDR2 YYNGEE. This CDR3 spans 14 amino acids. The CDR3 DNA sequence: TGTGCCAGCAGCGACGGGACCGAACCCTACGAGCAGTACTTC. As protein: CASSDGTEPYEQYF. Variable domain in full (rest from reference TRBV9 and TRBJ2-7): DSGVTQTPKHLITATGQRVTLRCSPRSGDLSVYWYQQSLDQGLQFLIQYYNGEERAKGNILERFSAQQFPDLHSELNLSSLELGDSALYFCASSDGTEPYEQYFGPGTRLTVT.

J is TRBJ2-3 and V is TRBV7-9; no reliable D call. This CDR3 region has 15 residues. Germline V gives CDR1 SEHNR, CDR2 FQNEAQ (reference sequence). The V end was cut by 1 base, the J end by 4 bases, with 12 bases between. This CDR3 is CASSLDRSGPDTQYF. CDR3 coding DNA: TGTGCCAGCAGCTTAGATCGATCAGGACCAGATACGCAGTATTTT.

J is TRBJ2-5 and V is TRBV6-5; D is perhaps TRBD1 (6 bases). Trimming shortened V by 6 bases and J by 1 base, and 12 bases separated the two germline ends. Per the germline V gene, CDR1 is MNHEY and CDR2 is SVGAGI. The CDR3 consists of 14 residues. CDR3 sequence: CASRTTDSQETQYF. CDR3 bases: TGTGCCAGCAGGACGACGGACAGCCAAGAGACCCAGTACTTC.

This clone appeared once. V is TRBV5-1 and J is TRBJ2-1; TRBD1 aligns across 8 bases. The CDR3 is made up of 16 amino acids. V lost 2 bases, J lost 5 bases, and 9 bases stayed unmatched. Germline V lookup: CDR1 SGHRS, CDR2 YFSETQ. The CDR3 loop is CASSLWRTGSHNEQFF. The CDR3 nucleotides read TGCGCCAGCAGCTTATGGCGGACAGGGTCCCACAATGAGCAGTTCTTC.

This clone appeared once. The chain links TRBV2 to TRBJ2-1; D unclear. Germline lookup yields CDR1 SNHLY and CDR2 FYNNEI. The CDR3 is made up of 12 amino acids. V was trimmed by 5 bases and J by 8 bases, leaving 10 bases between them. The DNA for the CDR3 is TGTGCCAGCAGTTTGACTCGGGATGAGCAGTTCTTC. It specifies CASSLTRDEQFF.

The chain carries TRBV4-2 and TRBJ1-3; no reliable D call. Germline V gene sequence: CDR1 LGHNA, CDR2 YNFKEQ. Trimming shortened V by 4 bases and J by 2 bases, and 12 bases separated the two germline ends. The CDR3 is 15 amino acids. DNA of the CDR3: TGTGCCAGCAGCCCCCGCCAGGCGGCTGGAAACACCATATATTTT. Protein: CASSPRQAAGNTIYF.

The rearrangement uses TRBV11-2 and TRBJ1-3, with 7 bases lining up with TRBD1. This CDR3 comprises 15 residues. The junction had 2 bases not matched to a gene; V was cut back by 1 base and J by 2 bases. Germline CDR1 and CDR2: SGHAT and FQNNGV. This chain's CDR3 is CASSLAGGTGNTIYF. Here the CDR3 DNA reads TGTGCCAGCAGCTTAGCAGGGGGGACTGGAAACACCATATATTTT.

This clone came up once. The chain combines TRBV2 with TRBJ2-1; 7 bases are shared with TRBD1. Germline V gene data show CDR1 as SNHLY and CDR2 as FYNNEI. The V and J ends lost 8 bases and 7 bases, in that order; junction bases with no gene match: 11. The CDR3 is 14 residues long. The CDR3, as DNA: TGTGCCAGCGGATCCGACAGGGCTGGGAATGAGCAGTTCTTC. Encoded protein: CASGSDRAGNEQFF.

CDR3 loop: CASSPDRDWGTEAFF. As DNA, the CDR3 is TGTGCCAGTAGTCCGGACAGGGATTGGGGTACTGAAGCTTTCTTT. This chain connects TRBV19 to TRBJ1-1, with 8 positions matching TRBD1. J gave up 5 bases and V 5 bases, and 10 bases lay outside the gene matches. Germline CDR1 is LNHDA and CDR2 is SQIVND (reference sequence). This CDR3 is 15 amino acids long. Supplemented by reference TRBV19 and TRBJ1-1, the full variable domain reads DGGITQSPKYLFRKEGQNVTLSCEQNLNHDAMYWYRQDPGQGLRLIYYSQIVNDFQKGDIAEGYSVSREKKESFPLTVTSAQKNPTAFYLCASSPDRDWGTEAFFGQGTRLTVV.

The chain links TRBV19 to TRBJ2-3; the D is unclear. Germline CDR1 reads LNHDA; CDR2 reads SQIVND (reference sequence). Trimming took 9 bases from V and 1 from J, leaving 14 bases between them. This CDR3 is built from 14 residues. CDR3 sequence reads: CASSREVGTDTQYF. The CDR3, as DNA: TGTGCCAGCTCGCGAGAGGTTGGCACAGATACGCAGTATTTT. Filled out from reference TRBV19 and TRBJ2-3, the complete variable domain reads DGGITQSPKYLFRKEGQNVTLSCEQNLNHDAMYWYRQDPGQGLRLIYYSQIVNDFQKGDIAEGYSVSREKKESFPLTVTSAQKNPTAFYLCASSREVGTDTQYFGPGTRLTVL.